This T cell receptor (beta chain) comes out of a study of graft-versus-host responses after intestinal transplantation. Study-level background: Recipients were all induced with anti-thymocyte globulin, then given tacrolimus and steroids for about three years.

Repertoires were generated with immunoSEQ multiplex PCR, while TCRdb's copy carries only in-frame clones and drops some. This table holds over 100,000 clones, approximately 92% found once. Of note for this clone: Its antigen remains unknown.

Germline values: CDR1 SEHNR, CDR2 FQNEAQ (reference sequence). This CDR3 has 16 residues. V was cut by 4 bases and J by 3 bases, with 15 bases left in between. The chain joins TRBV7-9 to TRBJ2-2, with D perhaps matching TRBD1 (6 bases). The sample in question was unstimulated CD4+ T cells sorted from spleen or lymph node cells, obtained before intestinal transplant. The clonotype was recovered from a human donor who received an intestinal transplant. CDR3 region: CASSSLDSTYTGELFF. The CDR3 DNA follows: TGTGCCAGCAGCTCCCTGGACAGTACATACACCGGGGAGCTGTTTTTT.